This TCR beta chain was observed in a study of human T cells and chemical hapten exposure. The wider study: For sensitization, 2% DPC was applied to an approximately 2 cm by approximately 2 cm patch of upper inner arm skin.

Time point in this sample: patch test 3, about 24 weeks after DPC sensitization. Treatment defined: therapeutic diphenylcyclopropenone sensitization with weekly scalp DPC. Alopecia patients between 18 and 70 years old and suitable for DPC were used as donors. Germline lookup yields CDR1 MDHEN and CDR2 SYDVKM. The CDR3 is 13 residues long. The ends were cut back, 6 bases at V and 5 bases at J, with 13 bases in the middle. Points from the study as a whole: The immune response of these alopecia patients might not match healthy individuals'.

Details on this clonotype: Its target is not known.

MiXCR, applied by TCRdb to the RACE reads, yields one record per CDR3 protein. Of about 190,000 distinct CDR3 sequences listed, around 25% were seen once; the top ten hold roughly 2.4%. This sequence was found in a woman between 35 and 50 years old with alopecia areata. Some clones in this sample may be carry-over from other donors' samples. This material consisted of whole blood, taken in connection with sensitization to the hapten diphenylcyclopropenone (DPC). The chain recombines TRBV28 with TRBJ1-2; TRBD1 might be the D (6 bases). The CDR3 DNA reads TGTGCCAGCAGCCGGGGGGGGCGATATGGCTACACCTTC. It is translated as CASSRGGRYGYTF.